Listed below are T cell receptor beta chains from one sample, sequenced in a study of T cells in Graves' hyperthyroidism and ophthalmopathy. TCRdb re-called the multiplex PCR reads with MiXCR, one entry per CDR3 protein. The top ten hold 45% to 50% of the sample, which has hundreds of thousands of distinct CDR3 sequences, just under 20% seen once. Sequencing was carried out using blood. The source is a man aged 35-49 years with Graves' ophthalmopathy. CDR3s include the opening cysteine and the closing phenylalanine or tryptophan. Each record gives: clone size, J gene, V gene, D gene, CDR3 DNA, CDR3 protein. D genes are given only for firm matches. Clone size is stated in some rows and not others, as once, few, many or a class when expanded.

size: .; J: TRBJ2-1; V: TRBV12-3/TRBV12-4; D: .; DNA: TGTGCCAGCAGTTCCCGGTCGGCCCCCTACAATGAGCAGTTCTTC; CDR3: CASSSRSAPYNEQFF
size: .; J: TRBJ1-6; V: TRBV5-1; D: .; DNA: TGCGCCAGCAGCTTCTCACCTGGGACGGATTCACCCCTCCACTTT; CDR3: CASSFSPGTDSPLHF
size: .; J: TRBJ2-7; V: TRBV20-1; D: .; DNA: TGCAGTGCTAGTGCAGGCTACGAGCAGTACTTC; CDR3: CSASAGYEQYF
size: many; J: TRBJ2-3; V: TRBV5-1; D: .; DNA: TGCGCCAGCAGCCCGCCAGGGGCGCGGAGCACAGATACGCAGTATTTT; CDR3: CASSPPGARSTDTQYF
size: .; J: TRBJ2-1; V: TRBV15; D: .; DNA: TGTGCCACCAGCAGAGATCTGACCTTCAATGAGCAGTTCTTC; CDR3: CATSRDLTFNEQFF
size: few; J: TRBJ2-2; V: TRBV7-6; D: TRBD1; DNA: TGTGCCAGCAGCTTAGGGGGACAGGGAGGCGGGGAGCTGTTTTTT; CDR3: CASSLGGQGGGELFF
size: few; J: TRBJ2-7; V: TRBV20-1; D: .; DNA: TGCAGTGCTAGTCGGGATAACGGCTACGAGCAGTACTTC; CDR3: CSASRDNGYEQYF
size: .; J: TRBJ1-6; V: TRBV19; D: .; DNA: TGTGCCAGTAGTATAACGGACGGTTATTCACCCCTCCACTTT; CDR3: CASSITDGYSPLHF
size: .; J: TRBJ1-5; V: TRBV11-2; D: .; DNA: TGTGCCAGCAGCTTACAAGGGCCGGGTCAGCCCCAGCATTTT; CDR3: CASSLQGPGQPQHF
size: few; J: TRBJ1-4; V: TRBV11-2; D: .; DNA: TGTGCCAGCAGCTTAGATCGGGGGGCGCGACTGTTTTTT; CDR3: CASSLDRGARLFF
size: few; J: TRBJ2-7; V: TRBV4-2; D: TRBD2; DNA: TGTGCCAGCAGCCAACCTAGCGGGGGGGCAGTCTACGAGCAGTACTTC; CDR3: CASSQPSGGAVYEQYF
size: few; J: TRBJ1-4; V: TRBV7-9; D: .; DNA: TGTGCCAGCAGCCCAGGTGGGCGCAATGAAAAACTGTTTTTT; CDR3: CASSPGGRNEKLFF
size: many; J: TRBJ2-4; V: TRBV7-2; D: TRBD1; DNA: TGTGCCAGCAGCCTGGACAGGGACCAAAACATTCAGTACTTC; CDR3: CASSLDRDQNIQYF
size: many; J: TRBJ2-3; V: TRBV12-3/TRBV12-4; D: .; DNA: TGTGCCAGCAGTTTTCAGACAGGCCTCACAGATACGCAGTATTTT; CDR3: CASSFQTGLTDTQYF
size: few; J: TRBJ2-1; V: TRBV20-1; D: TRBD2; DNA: TGCAGTGCTAGAGGATCCGCGGGAGGGTACAATGAGCAGTTCTTC; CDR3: CSARGSAGGYNEQFF
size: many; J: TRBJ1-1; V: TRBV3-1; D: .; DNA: TGTGCCAGCAGCCAAGATTTGGCGAGTGAAGCTTTCTTT; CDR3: CASSQDLASEAFF
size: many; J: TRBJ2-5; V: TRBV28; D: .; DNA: TGTGCCAGCAGTTGGGGCGGGGTTGGCGAGACCCAGTACTTC; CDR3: CASSWGGVGETQYF
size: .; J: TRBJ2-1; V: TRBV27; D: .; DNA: TGTGCCAGCAGTTCGTTCAGGGAATACAATGAGCAGTTCTTC; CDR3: CASSSFREYNEQFF
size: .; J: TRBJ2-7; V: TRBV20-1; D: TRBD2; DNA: TGCAGTGCTTTTAGGGACTACTCTAGCGAGCAGTACTTC; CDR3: CSAFRDYSSEQYF
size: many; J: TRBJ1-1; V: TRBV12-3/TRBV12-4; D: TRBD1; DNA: TGTGCCAGCAGGCTACAGGGGCGAGCTTTCTTT; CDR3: CASRLQGRAFF
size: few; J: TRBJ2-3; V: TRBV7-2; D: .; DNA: TGTGCCAGCAGCTTGGAACTGGCGACGGGGGATACGCAGTATTTT; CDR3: CASSLELATGDTQYF
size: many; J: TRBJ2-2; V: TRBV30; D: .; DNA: TGTGCCTGGAGTGGCCGCCTGGCGAACACCGGGGAGCTGTTTTTT; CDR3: CAWSGRLANTGELFF
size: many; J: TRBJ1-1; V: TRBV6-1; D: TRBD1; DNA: TGTGCCAGCAGTTCAGGGGGCGGCGGCACTGAAGCTTTCTTT; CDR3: CASSSGGGGTEAFF
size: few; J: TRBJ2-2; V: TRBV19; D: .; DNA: TGTGCCAGTAGTATCCGGGGCGGGCTAGCGTTTAACACCGGGGAGCTGTTTTTT; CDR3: CASSIRGGLAFNTGELFF
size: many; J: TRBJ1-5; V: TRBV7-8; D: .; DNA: TGTGCCAGCAGCTTGATGGGGCAGGGAGGGAATCAGCCCCAGCATTTT; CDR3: CASSLMGQGGNQPQHF
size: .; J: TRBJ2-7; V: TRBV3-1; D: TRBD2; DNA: TGTGCCAGCAGCCCCAAGACCGCCGGGACTAGCGGGAGAGAGGTGGACGAGCAGTACTTC; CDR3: CASSPKTAGTSGREVDEQYF
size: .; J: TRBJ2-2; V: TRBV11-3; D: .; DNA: TGTGCCAGCAGCTTAGGCAGAAGGGACACCGGGGAGCTGTTTTTT; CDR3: CASSLGRRDTGELFF
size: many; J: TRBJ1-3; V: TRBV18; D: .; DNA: TGTGCCAGCTCAACCCGGGACGCGTCTGGAAACACCATATATTTT; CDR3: CASSTRDASGNTIYF
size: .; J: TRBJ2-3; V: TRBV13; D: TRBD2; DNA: TGTGCCAGCAGCTTAGACTCGGGACTAGCCTCAGATACGCAGTATTTT; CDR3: CASSLDSGLASDTQYF
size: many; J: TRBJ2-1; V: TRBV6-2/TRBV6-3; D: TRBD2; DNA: TGTGCCAGCAAGCTGGACGGTGGAGCGGGACTGTCCTACAATGAGCAGTTCTTC; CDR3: CASKLDGGAGLSYNEQFF
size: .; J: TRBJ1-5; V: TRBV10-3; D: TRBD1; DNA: TGTGCCACCACACGGGACAGGGCCAATCAGCCCCAGCATTTT; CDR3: CATTRDRANQPQHF
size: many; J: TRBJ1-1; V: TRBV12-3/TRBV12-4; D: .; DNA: TGTGCCAGCAGCCCGGGCAGGTGGGCCACTGAAGCTTTCTTT; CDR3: CASSPGRWATEAFF
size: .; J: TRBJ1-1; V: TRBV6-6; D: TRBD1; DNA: TGTGCCAGCAGTTACACCGGACAGGGGAGCACTGAAGCTTTCTTT; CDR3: CASSYTGQGSTEAFF
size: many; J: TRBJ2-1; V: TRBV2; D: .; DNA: TGTGCCAGCAGTGAGCTGCAGGGTCGGTACAATGAGCAGTTCTTC; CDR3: CASSELQGRYNEQFF
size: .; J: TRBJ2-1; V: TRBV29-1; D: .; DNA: TGCAGCGTTGCCGTGGTGGATGAGCAGTTCTTC; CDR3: CSVAVVDEQFF
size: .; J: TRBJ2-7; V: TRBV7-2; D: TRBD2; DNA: TGTGCCAGCAGCCACGACCGACTAGCGGGAGACCGTAGCTCCTACGAGCAGTACTTC; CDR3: CASSHDRLAGDRSSYEQYF
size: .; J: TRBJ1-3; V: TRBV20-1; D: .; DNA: TGCAGTGCTCCCCACCAAGAGGGAACCGGAAACACCATATATTTT; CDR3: CSAPHQEGTGNTIYF
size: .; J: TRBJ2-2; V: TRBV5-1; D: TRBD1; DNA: TGCGCCAGCAGCCCCACGACAGGGGGCCACGGGGAGCTGTTTTTT; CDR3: CASSPTTGGHGELFF